The present T cell receptor beta chain was sequenced within a study of graft-versus-host responses after intestinal transplantation. To release intraepithelial and lamina propria lymphocytes, the graft tissue was processed. Method: immunoSEQ multiplex PCR; TCRdb's copy keeps in-frame clones and lacks some. Among around 35,000 clones listed, roughly 90% were seen once. The specimen was ileum tissue, collected around seven months after intestinal transplant. The receptor was isolated from a human patient who received an intestinal transplant, so some T cells may come from the graft donor.

In DNA form, the CDR3 reads TGTGCCAGCAGCAAAGCGGGTGAGCAGTTCTTC. Amino acids: CASSKAGEQFF. This chain uses TRBV21-1 with TRBJ2-1. TRBV21-1 is deemed a pseudogene. The CDR3 has 11 residues.